The text below deals with one TCR beta chain. The protocol was immunoSEQ multiplex PCR, while the TCRdb copy is restricted to in-frame clones and leaves out a portion. This sample yields around 81,000 clones, of which roughly four fifths are seen a single time; around 3.9% belongs to the top ten. This specimen belongs to a study of technical replicates of blood from a handful of donors. J lost 7 bases, V lost 3 bases, and 5 bases had no gene match. CDR1 and CDR2 from the germline V gene are GTSNPN and SVGIG (reference sequence). The length of the CDR3 is 13 residues. The chain joins TRBV30 to TRBJ1-2, with 10 bases identical to TRBD1. This TCR was recovered from a human donor in good health. Some clones in this sample may be carry-over from other donors' samples. Sequencing was done on a sample of PBMCs. The CDR3 nucleotides read TGTGCCTGGAGGCGACAGGGGGCCGGTGGCTACACCTTC. Amino acids: CAWRRQGAGGYTF.